This is a list of T cell receptor beta chains from one sample in a study of T cells expressing NK-cell markers. Reanalyzing the 5' RACE reads, TCRdb keeps one entry per CDR3 protein, without DNA. This sample's table reports some 150,000 distinct CDR3 sequences. The material sequenced was blood T cells: a sorted CD56 or NKG2C T cell subset, CD4+ or CD8+ T cells, or bulk PBMC T cells (not recorded which). The receptors shown here come from a woman aged 45-60 years in good health. CDR3s include the opening cysteine and the closing phenylalanine or tryptophan. Fields, in order: V gene, J gene, CDR3 protein.

>TRBV6-2/TRBV6-3|TRBJ2-7
CASSSPPLWQYF
>TRBV18|TRBJ1-3
CASSPRPFGNTIYF
>TRBV27|TRBJ2-1
CNCRGGSYNEQFF
>TRBV9|TRBJ2-5
CASSRGDDPMETQYF
>TRBV7-2|TRBJ2-1
CASSLNSEQFF
>TRBV4-1|TRBJ2-4
CASSQQSLLAKNIQYF
>TRBV4-2|TRBJ2-1
CASSQIGYRQYNEQFF
>TRBV27|TRBJ1-2
CASSFGQNYGYTF
>TRBV30|TRBJ2-3
CAWNSGATDTQYF
>TRBV6-5|TRBJ2-5
CASGGEEETQYF
>TRBV10-3|TRBJ2-1
CAISDPSGGYNEQFF